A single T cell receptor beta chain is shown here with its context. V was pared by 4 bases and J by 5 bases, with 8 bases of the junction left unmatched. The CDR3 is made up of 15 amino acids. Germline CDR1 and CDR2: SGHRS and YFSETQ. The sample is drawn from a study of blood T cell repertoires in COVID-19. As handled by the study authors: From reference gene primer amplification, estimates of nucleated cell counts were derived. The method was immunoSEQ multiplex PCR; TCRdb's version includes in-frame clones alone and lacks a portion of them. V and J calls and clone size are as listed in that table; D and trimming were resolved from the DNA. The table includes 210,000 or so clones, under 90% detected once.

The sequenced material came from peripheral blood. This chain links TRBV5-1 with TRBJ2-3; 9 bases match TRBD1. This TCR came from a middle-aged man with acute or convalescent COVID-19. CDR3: CASSHNRGRGDTQYF. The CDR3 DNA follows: TGCGCCAGCAGCCACAACAGGGGGCGGGGAGATACGCAGTATTTT.